This TCR beta chain was retrieved from a study of human T cells and chemical hapten exposure. The library attached unique molecular identifiers to individual cDNA molecules. Using its own MiXCR run on the RACE reads, TCRdb lists one record per CDR3 protein. The data hold tens of thousands of distinct CDR3 sequences, with approximately 32% observed a single time. This clonotype was found a few times. Its antigen is unidentified. The time point here: patch test 1, 2 weeks after DPC sensitization. The treatment was: therapeutic diphenylcyclopropenone sensitization with weekly scalp DPC. Overall study results and limits: With DPC sensitization, TCRs exceeding 1 in 1000 frequency showed no change.

Trimming removed 5 bases from V and 0 bases from J, with 7 bases in between. The CDR3 covers 13 residues. Germline V gene sequence: CDR1 DFQATT, CDR2 SNEGSKA (reference sequence). The source material was whole blood, sampled in connection with sensitization to the hapten diphenylcyclopropenone (DPC). The clonotype originates from a man aged 35 to 55 with alopecia areata. Some clones in this sample may be carry-over from other donors' samples. The chain uses TRBV20-1 and TRBJ1-4; a possible D gene is TRBD1 (5 bases). The CDR3 reads CSAQQATNEKLFF. The CDR3 coding sequence is TGCAGTGCTCAACAGGCAACTAATGAAAAACTGTTTTTT.